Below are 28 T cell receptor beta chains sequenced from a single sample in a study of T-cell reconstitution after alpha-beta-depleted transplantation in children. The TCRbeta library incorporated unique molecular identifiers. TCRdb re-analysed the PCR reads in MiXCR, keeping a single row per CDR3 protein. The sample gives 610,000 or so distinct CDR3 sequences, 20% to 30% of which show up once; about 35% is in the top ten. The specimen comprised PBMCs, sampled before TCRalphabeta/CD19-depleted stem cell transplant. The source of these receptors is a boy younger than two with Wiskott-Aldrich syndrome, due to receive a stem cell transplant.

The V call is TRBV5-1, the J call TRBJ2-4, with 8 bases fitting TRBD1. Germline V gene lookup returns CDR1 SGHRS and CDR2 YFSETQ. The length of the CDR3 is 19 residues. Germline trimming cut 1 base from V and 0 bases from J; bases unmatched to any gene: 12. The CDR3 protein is CASSLMAQGVVVAKNIQYF. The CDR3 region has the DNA TGCGCCAGCAGCTTGATGGCACAGGGGGTCGTAGTAGCCAAAAACATTCAGTACTTC.

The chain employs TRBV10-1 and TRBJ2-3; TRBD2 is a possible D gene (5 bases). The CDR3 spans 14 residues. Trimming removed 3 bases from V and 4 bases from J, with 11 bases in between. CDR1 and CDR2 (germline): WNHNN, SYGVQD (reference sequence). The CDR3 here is CASSDPAVADTQYF. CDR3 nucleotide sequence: TGCGCCAGCAGTGATCCAGCGGTCGCAGATACGCAGTATTTT.

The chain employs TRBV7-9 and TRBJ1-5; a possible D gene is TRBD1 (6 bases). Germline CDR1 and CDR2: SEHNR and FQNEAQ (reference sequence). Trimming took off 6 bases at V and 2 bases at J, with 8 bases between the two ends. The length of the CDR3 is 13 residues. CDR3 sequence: CASRGGGNQPQHF. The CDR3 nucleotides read TGTGCCAGCAGAGGGGGGGGCAATCAGCCCCAGCATTTT.

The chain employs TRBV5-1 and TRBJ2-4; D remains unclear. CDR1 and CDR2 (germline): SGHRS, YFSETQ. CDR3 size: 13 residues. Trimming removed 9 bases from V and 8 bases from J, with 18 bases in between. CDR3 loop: CATALTPQDIQYF. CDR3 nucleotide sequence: TGCGCCACCGCTCTTACCCCCCAGGACATTCAGTACTTC.

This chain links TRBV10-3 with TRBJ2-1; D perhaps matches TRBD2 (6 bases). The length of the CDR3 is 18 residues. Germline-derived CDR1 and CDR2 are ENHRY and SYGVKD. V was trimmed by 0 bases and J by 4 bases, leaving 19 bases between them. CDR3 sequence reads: CAISESSPRRERYNEQFF. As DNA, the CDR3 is TGTGCCATCAGTGAGTCGAGTCCGCGACGGGAGAGGTACAATGAGCAGTTCTTC.

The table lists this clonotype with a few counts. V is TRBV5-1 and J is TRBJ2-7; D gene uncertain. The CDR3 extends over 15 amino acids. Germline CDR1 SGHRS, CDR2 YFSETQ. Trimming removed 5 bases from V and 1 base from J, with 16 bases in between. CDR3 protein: CASSSGRAPSYEQYF. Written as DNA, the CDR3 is TGCGCCAGCAGTTCAGGACGGGCCCCTTCCTACGAGCAGTACTTC.

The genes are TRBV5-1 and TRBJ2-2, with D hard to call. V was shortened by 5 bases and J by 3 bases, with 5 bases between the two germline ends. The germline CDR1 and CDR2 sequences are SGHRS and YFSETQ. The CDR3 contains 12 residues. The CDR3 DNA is TGCGCCAGCAGGTGGGACACCGGGGAGCTGTTTTTT. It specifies CASRWDTGELFF.

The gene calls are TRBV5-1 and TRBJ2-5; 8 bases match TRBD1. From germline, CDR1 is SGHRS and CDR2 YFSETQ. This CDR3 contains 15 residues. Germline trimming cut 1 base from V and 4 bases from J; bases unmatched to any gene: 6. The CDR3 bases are TGCGCCAGCAGCTTGTCGGCAGGGGGCTTAGAGACCCAGTACTTC. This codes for CASSLSAGGLETQYF. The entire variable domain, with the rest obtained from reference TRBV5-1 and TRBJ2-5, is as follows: KAGVTQTPRYLIKTRGQQVTLSCSPISGHRSVSWYQQTPGQGLQFLFEYFSETQRNKGNFPGRFSGRQFSNSRSEMNVSTLELGDSALYLCASSLSAGGLETQYFGPGTRLLVL.

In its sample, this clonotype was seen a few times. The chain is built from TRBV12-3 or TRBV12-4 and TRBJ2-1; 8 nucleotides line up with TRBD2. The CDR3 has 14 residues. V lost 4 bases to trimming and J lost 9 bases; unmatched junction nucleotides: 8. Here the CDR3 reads CASSSGTRLSEQFF. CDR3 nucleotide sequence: TGTGCCAGCAGTTCCGGGACTAGATTGAGTGAGCAGTTCTTC.

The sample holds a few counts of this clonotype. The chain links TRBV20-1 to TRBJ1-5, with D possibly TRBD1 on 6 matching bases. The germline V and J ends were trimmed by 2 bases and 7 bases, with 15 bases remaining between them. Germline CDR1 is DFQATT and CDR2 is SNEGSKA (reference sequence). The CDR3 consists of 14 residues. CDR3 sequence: CSARSGEGGQPQHF. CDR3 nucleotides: TGCAGTGCTAGATCCGGGGAAGGGGGACAGCCCCAGCATTTT.

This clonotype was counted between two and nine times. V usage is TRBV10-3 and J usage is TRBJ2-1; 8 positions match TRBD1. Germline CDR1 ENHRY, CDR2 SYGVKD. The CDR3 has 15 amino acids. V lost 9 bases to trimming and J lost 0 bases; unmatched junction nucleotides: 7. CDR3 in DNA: TGTGCCATGAGTACCGGGACAGGCTCCTACAATGAGCAGTTCTTC. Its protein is CAMSTGTGSYNEQFF.

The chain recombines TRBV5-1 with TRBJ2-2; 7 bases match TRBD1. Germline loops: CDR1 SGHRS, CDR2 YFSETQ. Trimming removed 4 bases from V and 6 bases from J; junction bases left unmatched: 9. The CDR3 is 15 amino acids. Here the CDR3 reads CASSLLTGSAGELFF. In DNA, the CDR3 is TGCGCCAGCAGCCTTTTGACAGGGTCGGCCGGGGAGCTGTTTTTT.

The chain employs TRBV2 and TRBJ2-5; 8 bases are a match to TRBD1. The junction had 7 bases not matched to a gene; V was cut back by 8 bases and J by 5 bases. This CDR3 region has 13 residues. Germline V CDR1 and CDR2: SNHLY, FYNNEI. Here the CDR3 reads CASGRTGFETQYF. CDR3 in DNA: TGTGCCAGCGGCAGGACAGGGTTCGAGACCCAGTACTTC.

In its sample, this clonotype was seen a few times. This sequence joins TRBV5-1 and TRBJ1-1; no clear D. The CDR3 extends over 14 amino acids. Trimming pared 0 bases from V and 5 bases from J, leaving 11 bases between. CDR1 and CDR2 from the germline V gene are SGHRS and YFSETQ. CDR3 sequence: CASSLERAWTEAFF. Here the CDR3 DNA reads TGCGCCAGCAGCTTGGAGAGGGCTTGGACTGAAGCTTTCTTT.

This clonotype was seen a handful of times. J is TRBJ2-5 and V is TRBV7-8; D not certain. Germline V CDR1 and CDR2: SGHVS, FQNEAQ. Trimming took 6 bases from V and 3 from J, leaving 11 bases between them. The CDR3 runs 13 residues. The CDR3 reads CASSDGPKETQYF. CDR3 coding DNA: TGTGCCAGCAGTGATGGACCTAAAGAGACCCAGTACTTC. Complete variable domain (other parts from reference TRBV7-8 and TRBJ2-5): GAGVSQSPRYKVAKRGQDVALRCDPISGHVSLFWYQQALGQGPEFLTYFQNEAQLDKSGLPSDRFFAERPEGSVSTLKIQRTQQEDSAVYLCASSDGPKETQYFGPGTRLLVL.

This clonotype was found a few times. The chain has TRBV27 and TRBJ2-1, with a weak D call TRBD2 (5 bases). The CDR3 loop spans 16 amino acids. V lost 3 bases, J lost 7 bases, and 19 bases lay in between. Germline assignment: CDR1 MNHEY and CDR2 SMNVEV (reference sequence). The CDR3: CASSFAVGALQNEQFF. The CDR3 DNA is TGTGCCAGCAGTTTCGCCGTGGGAGCCCTGCAGAATGAGCAGTTCTTC.

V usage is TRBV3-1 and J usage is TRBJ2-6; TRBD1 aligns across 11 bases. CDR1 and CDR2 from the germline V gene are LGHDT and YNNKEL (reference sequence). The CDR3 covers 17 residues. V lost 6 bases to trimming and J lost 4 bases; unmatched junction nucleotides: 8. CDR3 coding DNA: TGTGCCAGCAGTCCCGGACAGGGGGCAGCCGGGGCCAACGTCCTGACTTTC. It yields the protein CASSPGQGAAGANVLTF.

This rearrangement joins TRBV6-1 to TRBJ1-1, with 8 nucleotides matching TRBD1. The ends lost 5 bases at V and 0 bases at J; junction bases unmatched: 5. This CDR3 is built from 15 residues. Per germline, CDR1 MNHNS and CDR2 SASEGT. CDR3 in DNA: TGTGCCAGCAGTCCGACAGGGGCTATGAACACTGAAGCTTTCTTT. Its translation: CASSPTGAMNTEAFF.

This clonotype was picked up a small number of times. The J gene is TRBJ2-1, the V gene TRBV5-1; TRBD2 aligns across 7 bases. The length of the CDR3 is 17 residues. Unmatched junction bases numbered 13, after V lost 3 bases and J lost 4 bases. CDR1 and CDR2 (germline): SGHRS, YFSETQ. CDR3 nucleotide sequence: TGCGCCAGCAGCTCTTCTCTTTCTAGCGGCCTTTACAATGAGCAGTTCTTC. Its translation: CASSSSLSSGLYNEQFF.

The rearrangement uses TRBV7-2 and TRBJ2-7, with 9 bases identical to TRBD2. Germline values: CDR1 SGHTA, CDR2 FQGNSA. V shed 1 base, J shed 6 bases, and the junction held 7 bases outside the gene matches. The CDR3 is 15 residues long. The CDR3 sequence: CASSLGISGSREQYF. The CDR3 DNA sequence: TGTGCCAGCAGCTTAGGAATTAGCGGGAGTCGCGAGCAGTACTTC.

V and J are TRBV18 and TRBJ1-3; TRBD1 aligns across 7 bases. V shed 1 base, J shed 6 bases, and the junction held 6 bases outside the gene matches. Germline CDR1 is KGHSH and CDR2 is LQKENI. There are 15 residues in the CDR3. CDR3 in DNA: TGTGCCAGCTCACCACTCGGGACAGAACAAAACACCATATATTTT. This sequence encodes CASSPLGTEQNTIYF.

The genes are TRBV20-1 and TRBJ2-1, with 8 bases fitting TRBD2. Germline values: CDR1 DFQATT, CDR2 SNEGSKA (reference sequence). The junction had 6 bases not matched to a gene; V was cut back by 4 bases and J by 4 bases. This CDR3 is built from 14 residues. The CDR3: CSATGLAEYNEQFF. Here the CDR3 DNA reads TGCAGTGCTACCGGACTAGCAGAATACAATGAGCAGTTCTTC.

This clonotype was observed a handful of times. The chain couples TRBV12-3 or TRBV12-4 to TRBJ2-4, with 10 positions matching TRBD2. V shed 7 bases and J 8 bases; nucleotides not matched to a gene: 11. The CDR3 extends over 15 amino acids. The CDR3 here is CASTESGRAKDIQYF. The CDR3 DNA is TGTGCCAGCACCGAAAGCGGGAGGGCCAAGGACATTCAGTACTTC.

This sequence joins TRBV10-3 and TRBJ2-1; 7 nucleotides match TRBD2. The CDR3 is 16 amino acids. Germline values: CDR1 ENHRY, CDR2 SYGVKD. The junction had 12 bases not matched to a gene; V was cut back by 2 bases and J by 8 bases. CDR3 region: CAISEGPTTGGYEQFF. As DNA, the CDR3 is TGTGCCATCAGTGAGGGGCCGACAACGGGAGGCTATGAGCAGTTCTTC.

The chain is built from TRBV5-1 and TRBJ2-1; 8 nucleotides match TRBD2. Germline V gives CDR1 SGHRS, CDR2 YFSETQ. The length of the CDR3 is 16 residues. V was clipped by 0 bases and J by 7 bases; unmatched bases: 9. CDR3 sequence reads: CASSLALAGSRNEQFF. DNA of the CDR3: TGCGCCAGCAGCTTGGCATTAGCGGGATCGCGGAATGAGCAGTTCTTC.

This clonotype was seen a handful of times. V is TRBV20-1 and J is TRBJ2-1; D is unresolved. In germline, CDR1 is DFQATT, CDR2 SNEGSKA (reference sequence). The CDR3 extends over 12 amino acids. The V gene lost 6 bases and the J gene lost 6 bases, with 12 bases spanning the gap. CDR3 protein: CSATTYINEQFF. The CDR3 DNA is TGCAGTGCCACGACTTATATCAATGAGCAGTTCTTC.

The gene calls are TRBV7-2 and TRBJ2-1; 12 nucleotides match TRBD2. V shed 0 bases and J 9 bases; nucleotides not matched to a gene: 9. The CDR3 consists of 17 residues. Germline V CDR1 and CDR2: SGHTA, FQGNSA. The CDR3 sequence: CASSLAWWGLAGAEQFF. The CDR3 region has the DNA TGTGCCAGCAGCTTAGCTTGGTGGGGACTAGCGGGTGCTGAGCAGTTCTTC. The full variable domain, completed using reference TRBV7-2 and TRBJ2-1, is GAGVSQSPSNKVTEKGKDVELRCDPISGHTALYWYRQSLGQGLEFLIYFQGNSAPDKSGLPSDRFSAERTGGSVSTLTIQRTQQEDSAVYLCASSLAWWGLAGAEQFFGPGTRLTVL.

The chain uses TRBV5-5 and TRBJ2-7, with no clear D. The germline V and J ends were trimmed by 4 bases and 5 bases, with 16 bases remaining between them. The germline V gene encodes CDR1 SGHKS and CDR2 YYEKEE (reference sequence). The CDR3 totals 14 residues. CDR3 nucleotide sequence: TGTGCCAGCAGCCATCGACGGTATTTGGACGAGCAGTACTTC. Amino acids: CASSHRRYLDEQYF.